This T cell receptor beta chain emerged from a study of cytomegalovirus exposure and HLA in healthy donors. Notes on the study in general: Per a later analysis, HLA-associated TCR beta chains showed more clonal expansion than other, equally common TCR beta chains. Per published accounts, TCR beta sequences correctly predicted the HLA-A and HLA-B alleles of most subjects.

It was with 60 Vbeta and 13 Jbeta primers that the PCR ran. In the original analysis: A later analysis counted approximately 80 million unique TCR beta chains, 10 million to 12 million shared. Measured with immunoSEQ multiplex PCR; TCRdb has only the in-frame clones, and not every one. V and J calls and clone size are copied from that table; D and trimming were computed from the DNA. The repertoire holds 200,000 to 250,000 clones, 85% seen once, with about 0.22% in the top ten. Donors were nominally healthy when sampled, though unrecorded immune exposures were likely. Worth noting for this clone: Its antigen remains unidentified.

The receptor was isolated from a girl aged 2 to 9 in good health and CMV-seronegative. The sequenced sample consisted of PBMCs.

CDR3 nucleotide sequence: TGTGCCAGCAGTCTACACAGATACACCGGGGAGCTGTTTTTT. Protein: CASSLHRYTGELFF. The chain uses TRBV6-5 and TRBJ2-2; D gene uncertain. The CDR3 extends over 14 amino acids. V was shortened by 5 bases and J by 3 bases, with 10 bases between the two germline ends. CDR1 and CDR2 (germline): MNHEY, SVGAGI.